The sequence of this T cell receptor beta chain was determined in a study of T-cell reconstitution after alpha-beta-depleted transplantation in children. Germline values: CDR1 MNHEY, CDR2 SVGEGT. The CDR3 consists of 21 residues. V shed 2 bases, J shed 4 bases, and the junction held 15 bases outside the gene matches. Unique molecular identifiers were used to barcode this TCRbeta library. TCRdb itself ran the PCR reads through MiXCR, one entry per CDR3 protein. This sample has fewer than 700,000 distinct CDR3 sequences, with 20% to 25% found just once. This chain connects TRBV6-2 or TRBV6-3 to TRBJ2-2, with TRBD2 matching 14 bases. This TCR derives from a boy under two years old who had a stem cell transplant for acute myeloid leukemia, so the T cells may come from the graft donor. Sequencing was performed on PBMCs, mostly from graft donor cells, taken 360 days after TCRalphabeta/CD19-depleted stem cell transplant. DNA of the CDR3: TGTGCCAGCAGTTACCTCCTCCCCAGACTAGCGGGGGGGCGGGGCACCGGGGAGCTGTTTTTT. Translating gives CASSYLLPRLAGGRGTGELFF.